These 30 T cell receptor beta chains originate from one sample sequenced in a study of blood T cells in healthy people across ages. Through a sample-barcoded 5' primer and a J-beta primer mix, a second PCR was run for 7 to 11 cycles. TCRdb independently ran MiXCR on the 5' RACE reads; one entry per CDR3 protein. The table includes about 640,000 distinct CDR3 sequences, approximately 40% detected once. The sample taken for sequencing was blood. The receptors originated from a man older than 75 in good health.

Here the CDR3 DNA reads TGTGCCAGCAGCCATAACCGAGGACAGGTCCAAGAGACCCAGTACTTC. The encoded protein is CASSHNRGQVQETQYF. The rearrangement joins TRBV3-1 to TRBJ2-5, with 7 bases matching TRBD1. There are 16 residues in the CDR3. Germline values: CDR1 LGHDT, CDR2 YNNKEL (reference sequence). Trimming removed 3 bases from V and 1 base from J; junction bases left unmatched: 8.

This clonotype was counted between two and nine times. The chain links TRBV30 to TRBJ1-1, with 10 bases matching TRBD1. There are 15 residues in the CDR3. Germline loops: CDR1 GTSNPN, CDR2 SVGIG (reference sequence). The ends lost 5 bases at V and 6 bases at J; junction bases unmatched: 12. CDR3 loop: CAWLLRDRGAAEAFF. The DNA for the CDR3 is TGTGCCTGGTTACTCCGGGACAGGGGAGCTGCTGAAGCTTTCTTT.

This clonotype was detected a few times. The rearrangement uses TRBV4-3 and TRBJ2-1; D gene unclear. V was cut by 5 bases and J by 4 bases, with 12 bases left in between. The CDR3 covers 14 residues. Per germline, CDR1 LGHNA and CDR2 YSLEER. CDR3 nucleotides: TGCGCCAGCAGCAGAGTTTTGGGGTACAATGAGCAGTTCTTC. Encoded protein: CASSRVLGYNEQFF.

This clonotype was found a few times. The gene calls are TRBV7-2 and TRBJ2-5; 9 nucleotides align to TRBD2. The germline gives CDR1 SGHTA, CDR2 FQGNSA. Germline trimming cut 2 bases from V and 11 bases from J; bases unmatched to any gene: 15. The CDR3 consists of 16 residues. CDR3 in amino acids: CASSLSRAGGSNEQYF. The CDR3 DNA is TGTGCCAGCAGCTTATCGCGGGCGGGAGGGTCGAATGAGCAGTACTTC.

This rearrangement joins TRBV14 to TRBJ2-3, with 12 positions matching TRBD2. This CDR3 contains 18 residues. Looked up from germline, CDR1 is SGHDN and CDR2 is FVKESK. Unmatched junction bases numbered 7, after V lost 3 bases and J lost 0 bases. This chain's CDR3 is CASSHSTSGRHSTDTQYF. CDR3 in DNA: TGTGCCAGCAGCCACTCGACTAGCGGGAGACATAGCACAGATACGCAGTATTTT.

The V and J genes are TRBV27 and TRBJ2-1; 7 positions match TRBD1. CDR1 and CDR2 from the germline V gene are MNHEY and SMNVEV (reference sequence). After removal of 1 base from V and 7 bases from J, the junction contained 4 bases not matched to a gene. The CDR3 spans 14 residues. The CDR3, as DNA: TGTGCCAGCAGTTTATACCAGGGGGTGAATGAGCAGTTCTTC. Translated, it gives CASSLYQGVNEQFF.

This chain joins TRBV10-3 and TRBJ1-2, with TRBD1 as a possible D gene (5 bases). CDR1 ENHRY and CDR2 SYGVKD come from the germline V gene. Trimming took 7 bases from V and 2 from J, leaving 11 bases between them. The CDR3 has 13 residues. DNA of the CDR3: TGTGCCATCACGGGGGGAACCAACTATGGCTACACCTTC. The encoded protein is CAITGGTNYGYTF.

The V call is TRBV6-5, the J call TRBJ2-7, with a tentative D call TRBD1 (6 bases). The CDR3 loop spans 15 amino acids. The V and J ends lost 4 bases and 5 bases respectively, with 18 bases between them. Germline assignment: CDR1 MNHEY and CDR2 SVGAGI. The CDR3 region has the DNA TGTGCCAGCAGTTTTGGACAGAGTGTACTCCACGAGCAGTACTTC. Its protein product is CASSFGQSVLHEQYF.

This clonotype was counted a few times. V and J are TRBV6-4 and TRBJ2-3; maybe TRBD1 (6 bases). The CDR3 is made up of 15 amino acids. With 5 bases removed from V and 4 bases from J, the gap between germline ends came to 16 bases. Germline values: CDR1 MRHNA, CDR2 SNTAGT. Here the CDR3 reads CASSRERGLSDTQYF. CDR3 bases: TGTGCCAGCAGTCGCGAGAGGGGGTTGTCAGATACGCAGTATTTT.

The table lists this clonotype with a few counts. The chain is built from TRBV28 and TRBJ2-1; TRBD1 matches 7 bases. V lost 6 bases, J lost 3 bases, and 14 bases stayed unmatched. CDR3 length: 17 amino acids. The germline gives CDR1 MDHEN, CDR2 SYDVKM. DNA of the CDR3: TGTGCCAGCAGCTATCCAAGACAGGGATTGGGCTACAATGAGCAGTTCTTC. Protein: CASSYPRQGLGYNEQFF.

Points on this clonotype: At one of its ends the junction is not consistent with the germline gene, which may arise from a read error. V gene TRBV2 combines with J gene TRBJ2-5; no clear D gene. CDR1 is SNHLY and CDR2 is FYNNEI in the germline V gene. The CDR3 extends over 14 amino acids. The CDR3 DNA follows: TGTGCCAGCAGCCATAGGACCGGCCAAGATACCCAGTACTTC. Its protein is CASSHRTGQDTQYF.

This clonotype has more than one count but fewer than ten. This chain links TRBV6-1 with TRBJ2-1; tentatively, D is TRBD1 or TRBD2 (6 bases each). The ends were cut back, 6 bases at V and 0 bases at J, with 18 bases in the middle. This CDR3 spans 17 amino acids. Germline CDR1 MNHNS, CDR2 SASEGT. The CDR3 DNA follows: TGTGCCAGCAGGACCGGGGGCAGAGGGGCCTCCTACAATGAGCAGTTCTTC. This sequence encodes CASRTGGRGASYNEQFF.

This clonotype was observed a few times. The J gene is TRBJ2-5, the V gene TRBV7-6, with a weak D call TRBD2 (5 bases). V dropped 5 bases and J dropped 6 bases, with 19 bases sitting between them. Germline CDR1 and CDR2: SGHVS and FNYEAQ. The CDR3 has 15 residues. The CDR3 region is CASSPLFEVGKTQYF. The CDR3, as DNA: TGTGCCAGCAGCCCTCTCTTTGAGGTCGGGAAGACCCAGTACTTC.

As DNA, the CDR3 is TGTGCCAGCAGCGTTGAGTGGGGCCCGCAAGTACACAATGAGCAGTTCTTC. This codes for CASSVEWGPQVHNEQFF. The chain combines TRBV9 with TRBJ2-1; D possibly corresponds to TRBD1 (5 bases). CDR3 size: 17 residues. V was shortened by 2 bases and J by 5 bases, with 20 bases between the two germline ends. Germline V gene data show CDR1 as SGDLS and CDR2 as YYNGEE.

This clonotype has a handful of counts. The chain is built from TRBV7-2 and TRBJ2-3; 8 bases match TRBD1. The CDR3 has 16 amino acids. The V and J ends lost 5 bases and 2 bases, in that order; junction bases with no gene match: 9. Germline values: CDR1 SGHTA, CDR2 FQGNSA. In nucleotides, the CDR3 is TGTGCCAGCAGCACCCAACCGGGACAGGCCACAGATACGCAGTATTTT. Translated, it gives CASSTQPGQATDTQYF.

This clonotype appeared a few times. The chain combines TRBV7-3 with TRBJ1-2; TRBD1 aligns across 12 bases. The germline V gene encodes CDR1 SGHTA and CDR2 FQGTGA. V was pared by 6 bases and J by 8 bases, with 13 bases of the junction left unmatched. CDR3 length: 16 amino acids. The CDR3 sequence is CASSRAGDRGRSGYTF. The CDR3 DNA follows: TGTGCCAGCAGTCGTGCGGGGGACAGGGGGCGATCCGGCTACACCTTC.

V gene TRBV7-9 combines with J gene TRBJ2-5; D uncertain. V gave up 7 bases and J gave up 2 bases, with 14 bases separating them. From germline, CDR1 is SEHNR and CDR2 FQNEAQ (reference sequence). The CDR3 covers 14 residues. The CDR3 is CASTLAGVQETQYF. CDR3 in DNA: TGTGCCAGCACCCTGGCTGGAGTACAAGAGACCCAGTACTTC.

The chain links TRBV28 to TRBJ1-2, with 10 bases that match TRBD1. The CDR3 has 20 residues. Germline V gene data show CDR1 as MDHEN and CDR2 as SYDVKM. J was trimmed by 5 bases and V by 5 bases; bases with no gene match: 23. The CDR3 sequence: CASSPTLLRDRGLGRYGYTF. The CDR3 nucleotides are TGTGCCAGCAGTCCCACTCTTCTCCGGGACAGGGGACTCGGTCGGTATGGCTACACCTTC.

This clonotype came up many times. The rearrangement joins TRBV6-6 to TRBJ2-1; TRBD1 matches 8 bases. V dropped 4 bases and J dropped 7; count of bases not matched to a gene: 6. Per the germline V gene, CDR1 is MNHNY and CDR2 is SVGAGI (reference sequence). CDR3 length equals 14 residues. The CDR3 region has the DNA TGTGCCAGCAGTTCGGGACAGGAAGGGAATGAGCAGTTCTTC. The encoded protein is CASSSGQEGNEQFF.

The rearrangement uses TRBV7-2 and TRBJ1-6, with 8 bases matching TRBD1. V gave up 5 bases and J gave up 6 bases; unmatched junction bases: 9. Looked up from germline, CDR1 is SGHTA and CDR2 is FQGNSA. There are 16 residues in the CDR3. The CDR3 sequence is CASSPGQGVVNSPLHF. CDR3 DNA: TGTGCCAGCAGCCCCGGACAGGGAGTTGTTAATTCACCCCTCCACTTT.

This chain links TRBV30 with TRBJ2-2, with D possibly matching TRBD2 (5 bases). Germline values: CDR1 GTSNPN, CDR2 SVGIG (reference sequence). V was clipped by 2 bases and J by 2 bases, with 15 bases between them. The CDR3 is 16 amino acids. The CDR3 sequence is CAWSRRERLNTGELFF. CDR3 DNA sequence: TGTGCCTGGAGTCGAAGGGAGCGGTTAAACACCGGGGAGCTGTTTTTT.

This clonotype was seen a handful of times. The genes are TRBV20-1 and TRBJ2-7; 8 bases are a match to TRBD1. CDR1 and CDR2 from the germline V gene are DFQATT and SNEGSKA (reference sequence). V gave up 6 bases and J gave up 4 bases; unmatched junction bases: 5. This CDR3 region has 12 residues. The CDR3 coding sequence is TGCAGTGCAGGACAGGGAAAGTACGAGCAGTACTTC. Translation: CSAGQGKYEQYF.

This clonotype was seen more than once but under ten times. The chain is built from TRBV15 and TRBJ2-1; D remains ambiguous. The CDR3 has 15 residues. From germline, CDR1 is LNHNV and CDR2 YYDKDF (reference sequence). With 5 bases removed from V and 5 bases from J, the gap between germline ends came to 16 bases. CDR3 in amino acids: CATSRAFAGDNEQFF. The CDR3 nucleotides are TGTGCCACCAGCCGAGCCTTCGCAGGCGACAATGAGCAGTTCTTC.

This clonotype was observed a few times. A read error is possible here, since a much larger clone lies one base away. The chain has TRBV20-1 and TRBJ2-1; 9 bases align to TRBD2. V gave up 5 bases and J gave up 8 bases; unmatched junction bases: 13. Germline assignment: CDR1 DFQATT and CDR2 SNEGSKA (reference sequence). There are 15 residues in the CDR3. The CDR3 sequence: CSAARRSGRSHEQFF. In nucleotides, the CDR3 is TGCAGTGCTGCCCGGAGGAGCGGGAGGTCTCATGAGCAGTTCTTC.

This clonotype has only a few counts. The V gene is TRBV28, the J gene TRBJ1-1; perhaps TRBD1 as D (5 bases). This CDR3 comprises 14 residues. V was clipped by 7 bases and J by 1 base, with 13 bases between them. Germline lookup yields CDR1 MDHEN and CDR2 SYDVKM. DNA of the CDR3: TGTGCCAGCACCCTGGGGGGAAAGAACACTGAAGCTTTCTTT. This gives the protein CASTLGGKNTEAFF.

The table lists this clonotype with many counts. The CDR3, as DNA: TGCGCCAGCAGCCTTCCCGGGACAGGGAGCCCTAGGGTCTACAATGAGCAGTTCTTC. Its translation: CASSLPGTGSPRVYNEQFF. The V and J genes are TRBV4-1 and TRBJ2-1; the match to TRBD1 covers 9 bases. In germline, CDR1 is MGHRA, CDR2 YSYEKL. This CDR3 is 19 amino acids long. The junction had 16 bases not matched to a gene; V was cut back by 4 bases and J by 3 bases.

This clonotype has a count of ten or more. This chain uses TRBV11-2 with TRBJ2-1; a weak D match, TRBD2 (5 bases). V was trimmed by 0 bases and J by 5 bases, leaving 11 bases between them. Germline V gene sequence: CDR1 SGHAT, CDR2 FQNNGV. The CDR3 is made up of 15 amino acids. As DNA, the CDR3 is TGTGCCAGCAGCTTAGATGGACTCGCTGACAATGAGCAGTTCTTC. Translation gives CASSLDGLADNEQFF.

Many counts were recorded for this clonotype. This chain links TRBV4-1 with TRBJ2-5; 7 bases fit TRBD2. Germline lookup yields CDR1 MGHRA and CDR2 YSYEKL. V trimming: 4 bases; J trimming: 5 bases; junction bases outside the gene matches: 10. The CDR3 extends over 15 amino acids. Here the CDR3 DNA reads TGCGCCAGCAGCCCCGCGGGAGACCCCCGTGAGACCCAGTACTTC. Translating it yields CASSPAGDPRETQYF.

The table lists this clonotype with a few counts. In DNA form, the CDR3 reads TGTGCCAGCTCACTCAAGCGGGACTCAGAGACCCAGTACTTC. Translating gives CASSLKRDSETQYF. The chain has TRBV18 and TRBJ2-5; 7 bases are shared with TRBD2. CDR1 is KGHSH and CDR2 is LQKENI in the germline V gene. V shed 4 bases and J 4 bases; nucleotides not matched to a gene: 6. CDR3 length: 14 residues.

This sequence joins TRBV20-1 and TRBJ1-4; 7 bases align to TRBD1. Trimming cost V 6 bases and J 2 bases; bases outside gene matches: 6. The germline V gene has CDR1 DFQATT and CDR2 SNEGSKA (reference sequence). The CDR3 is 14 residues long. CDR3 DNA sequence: TGCAGTGCAGATGTACAGGGGACTAATGAAAAACTGTTTTTT. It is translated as CSADVQGTNEKLFF.